A selection of T cell receptor beta chains follows, all from one sample in a study of T cells in Graves' hyperthyroidism and ophthalmopathy. TCRdb processed the multiplex PCR reads anew with MiXCR; each CDR3 protein has one entry. The table records more than 350,000 distinct CDR3 sequences, about 16% of them present only once. Sequencing used blood. These receptor sequences come from a woman aged 30 to 39 with Graves' hyperthyroidism. CDR3s include the opening cysteine and the closing phenylalanine or tryptophan. A D gene is named only where the DNA matches it firmly. Expanded clones are given a class, and other clones once, few, many or no size at all.

V	size	D	J	CDR3	DNA
TRBV30	few	.	TRBJ1-2	CAWSRGALYGYTF	TGTGCCTGGAGTAGGGGGGCTCTCTATGGCTACACCTTC
TRBV3-1	many	.	TRBJ1-1	CASSQDNRLTEKNTEAFF	TGTGCCAGCAGCCAAGATAACAGGCTCACAGAAAAGAACACTGAAGCTTTCTTT
TRBV7-9	many	.	TRBJ2-1	CASSLKRVGYNEQFF	TGTGCCAGCAGCTTAAAGAGGGTGGGATACAATGAGCAGTTCTTC
TRBV18	many	TRBD1	TRBJ2-1	CASSRQTGSYNEQFF	TGTGCCAGCTCACGACAGACAGGGTCCTACAATGAGCAGTTCTTC
TRBV30	many	.	TRBJ2-1	CAWGDRQQFF	TGTGCCTGGGGAGACAGGCAGCAGTTCTTC
TRBV20-1	many	TRBD2	TRBJ2-7	CSARGGLAGTYEQYF	TGCAGTGCTAGAGGCGGACTAGCGGGAACCTACGAGCAGTACTTC
TRBV5-6	.	.	TRBJ1-1	CASISPPGLDTEAFF	TGTGCCAGCATCTCCCCACCGGGGCTTGACACTGAAGCTTTCTTT
TRBV30	many	.	TRBJ2-7	CAWSARTTSEQYF	TGTGCCTGGAGTGCCCGGACTACCTCTGAGCAGTACTTC
TRBV20-1	many	TRBD2	TRBJ2-1	CSAETGGNEQFF	TGCAGTGCGGAAACCGGGGGGAATGAGCAGTTCTTC
TRBV14	.	.	TRBJ2-7	CASSHQSGGHPYEQYF	TGTGCCAGCAGCCACCAAAGTGGGGGACACCCCTACGAGCAGTACTTC
TRBV6-1	.	.	TRBJ2-2	CASRGRGPGELFF	TGTGCCAGCAGGGGTAGGGGCCCCGGGGAGCTGTTTTTT
TRBV6-2/TRBV6-3	.	TRBD2	TRBJ2-7	CASSPWRRELSEQYF	TGTGCCAGCAGCCCCTGGAGGCGGGAGTTAAGCGAGCAGTACTTC
TRBV7-2	many	.	TRBJ1-5	CASSLLVGQPQHF	TGTGCCAGCAGCTTACTGGTGGGTCAGCCCCAGCATTTT
TRBV2	many	TRBD2	TRBJ2-1	CASSVVAGGGNEQFF	TGTGCCAGCAGTGTAGTAGCGGGCGGCGGGAATGAGCAGTTCTTC
TRBV30	few	TRBD1	TRBJ1-6	CAFLTGRNSPPHF	TGTGCCTTCCTGACAGGGAGGAATTCACCCCCCCACTTT
TRBV9	.	TRBD1	TRBJ1-2	CASSVGRQGIYGYTF	TGTGCCAGCAGCGTAGGGAGACAGGGGATCTATGGCTACACCTTC
TRBV19	few	.	TRBJ1-5	CASTQGFFVERQPQHF	TGTGCCAGTACACAGGGTTTTTTTGTCGAGCGACAGCCCCAGCATTTT
TRBV18	.	TRBD2	TRBJ2-1	CASSPPTSGNNEQFF	TGTGCCAGCTCACCACCGACTAGCGGCAACAATGAGCAGTTCTTC
TRBV28	many	TRBD2	TRBJ2-7	CASSLFSGGSSYEQYF	TGTGCCAGCAGTTTATTTTCTGGCGGGAGTTCCTACGAGCAGTACTTC
TRBV3-1	many	.	TRBJ2-1	CASSYQGGSLGGSTYNEQFF	TGTGCCAGCAGCTACCAGGGTGGCAGTCTAGGCGGCTCCACTTACAATGAGCAGTTCTTC
TRBV28	.	.	TRBJ1-3	CASSLFRERNTIYF	TGTGCCAGCAGTTTATTCCGGGAAAGAAACACCATATATTTT
TRBV7-3	many	.	TRBJ1-1	CASSLRAETEAFF	TGTGCCAGCAGCTTACGGGCCGAAACTGAAGCTTTCTTT
TRBV30	few	.	TRBJ1-2	CACTASTF	TGTGCCTGCACGGCCTCCACCTTC
TRBV11-2	few	.	TRBJ2-5	CASSLSRNPLVQETQYF	TGTGCCAGCAGCTTAAGCAGGAACCCTCTCGTCCAAGAGACCCAGTACTTC
TRBV7-9	many	TRBD2	TRBJ2-7	CASSFGLAGDSYEQYF	TGTGCCAGCAGCTTTGGACTAGCGGGCGACTCCTACGAGCAGTACTTC
TRBV6-1	many	.	TRBJ2-7	CASPGAGFSYEQYF	TGTGCCAGCCCAGGGGCAGGGTTCTCCTACGAGCAGTACTTC
TRBV12-3/TRBV12-4	.	.	TRBJ2-7	CASSDMAALPYNEQYF	TGTGCCAGCAGCGATATGGCAGCGCTGCCCTACAATGAGCAGTACTTC
TRBV27	.	TRBD1	TRBJ2-5	CASSFGPPGGAWETQYF	TGTGCCAGCAGTTTTGGTCCCCCAGGGGGTGCTTGGGAGACCCAGTACTTC
TRBV5-1	many	.	TRBJ2-7	CASSLGEIYEQYF	TGCGCCAGCAGCTTGGGGGAGATCTACGAGCAGTACTTC
TRBV28	many	.	TRBJ1-5	CASNHGIPNQPQHF	TGTGCCAGCAATCATGGTATCCCTAATCAGCCCCAGCATTTT
TRBV18	many	.	TRBJ2-5	CASSPRGSQETQYF	TGTGCCAGCTCACCACGGGGGTCGCAAGAGACCCAGTACTTC
TRBV7-8	many	TRBD1	TRBJ2-7	CASTEGTGTLIYEQYF	TGTGCCAGCACCGAAGGGACAGGGACCCTCATCTACGAGCAGTACTTC
TRBV18	many	TRBD2	TRBJ2-3	CASSLTSPSTDTQYF	TGTGCCAGCTCACTGACTAGCCCGAGCACAGATACGCAGTATTTT
TRBV3-1	.	.	TRBJ2-5	CASSKQGPWETQYF	TGTGCCAGCTCCAAACAGGGTCCCTGGGAGACCCAGTACTTC
TRBV6-2/TRBV6-3	.	TRBD1	TRBJ1-5	CASSYLTGGAPGGNQPQHF	TGTGCCAGCAGTTACCTAACAGGGGGCGCCCCCGGAGGCAATCAGCCCCAGCATTTT
TRBV2	.	.	TRBJ1-5	CASSLSRGWGVKQPQHF	TGTGCCAGCAGCTTATCCCGCGGTTGGGGGGTAAAACAGCCCCAGCATTTT
TRBV20-1	.	TRBD1	TRBJ2-4	CSAQGAVAKNIQYF	TGCAGTGCCCAGGGGGCCGTAGCCAAAAACATTCAGTACTTC
TRBV11-2	few	.	TRBJ2-7	CASSLKTEQYF	TGTGCCAGCAGCTTAAAGACAGAGCAGTACTTC
TRBV7-3	.	.	TRBJ2-1	CASSSRDTPYNEQFF	TGTGCCAGCAGCTCCCGGGACACACCCTACAATGAGCAGTTCTTC
TRBV12-3/TRBV12-4	many	.	TRBJ2-7	CASSFGGDSYEQYF	TGTGCCAGCAGTTTCGGCGGGGACTCCTACGAGCAGTACTTC
TRBV2	.	TRBD2	TRBJ2-3	CASRLAGTSTDTQYF	TGTGCCAGTAGACTAGCGGGAACTAGCACAGATACGCAGTATTTT
TRBV6-2/TRBV6-3	.	.	TRBJ1-1	CASREGGTEAFF	TGTGCCAGCAGGGAGGGGGGGACTGAAGCTTTCTTT
TRBV5-1	many	TRBD2	TRBJ2-7	CASSPMEGSGGFYEQYF	TGCGCCAGCAGCCCCATGGAGGGCTCGGGAGGGTTCTACGAGCAGTACTTC
TRBV5-1	few	TRBD1	TRBJ2-3	CASSLIGTAPTDTQYF	TGCGCCAGCAGCCTGATCGGGACAGCGCCTACAGATACGCAGTATTTT
TRBV7-2	many	.	TRBJ2-4	CASSPGTLLAKNIQYF	TGTGCCAGCAGTCCGGGGACTTTACTAGCCAAAAACATTCAGTACTTC
TRBV27	few	.	TRBJ1-6	CASRLEGSYNSPLHF	TGTGCCAGCAGACTAGAAGGCTCCTATAATTCACCCCTCCACTTT
TRBV19	few	.	TRBJ2-7	CASSTEFGYEQYF	TGTGCCAGTAGCACTGAGTTCGGTTACGAGCAGTACTTC
TRBV30	many	.	TRBJ2-7	CAWSVGMGYEQYF	TGTGCCTGGAGTGTAGGAATGGGTTACGAGCAGTACTTC
TRBV11-2	many	.	TRBJ2-7	CASNSKNGRFGNEQYF	TGTGCCAGCAACTCGAAGAACGGGCGGTTCGGTAACGAGCAGTACTTC
TRBV12-3/TRBV12-4	.	.	TRBJ1-4	CASLLGGKNEKLFF	TGTGCCAGCCTACTGGGGGGGAAAAATGAAAAACTGTTTTTT
TRBV28	many	TRBD2	TRBJ2-3	CASNSGRAVSTDTQYF	TGTGCCAGCAATAGCGGGAGGGCCGTGAGCACAGATACGCAGTATTTT
TRBV7-9	many	.	TRBJ2-7	CASSSGLYEQYF	TGTGCCAGCAGCTCTGGACTCTACGAGCAGTACTTC